This T cell receptor (beta chain) was identified in a study of blood T cell repertoires in COVID-19. Study-wide context: COVID-19 samples collected from the United States, Italy and Spain covered acute and convalescent phases. Sources were T cells, B-cell-depleted T cells, or PBMCs; the material itself was cDNA or gDNA.

In the original processing: From reference gene primer amplification, estimates of nucleated cell counts were derived. The data were produced by immunoSEQ multiplex PCR, yet TCRdb's version contains in-frame clones alone and is incomplete. V, J and clone size are those of that table, while D and trimming were read from the DNA. Of roughly 42,000 clones in the sample, about 88% were seen once. The CDR3 runs 16 residues. V trimming: 0 bases; J trimming: 4 bases; junction bases outside the gene matches: 8. CDR1 and CDR2 from the germline V gene are SGHRS and YFSETQ. This chain joins TRBV5-1 and TRBJ2-3; 7 positions match TRBD2. Sequencing was performed on peripheral blood. This sequence originates from a human donor in a cohort sampled during active COVID-19. DNA for the CDR3: TGCGCCAGCAGCTTGGAGGGCGGGAGTCCGCCAGATACGCAGTATTTT. Translating gives CASSLEGGSPPDTQYF.